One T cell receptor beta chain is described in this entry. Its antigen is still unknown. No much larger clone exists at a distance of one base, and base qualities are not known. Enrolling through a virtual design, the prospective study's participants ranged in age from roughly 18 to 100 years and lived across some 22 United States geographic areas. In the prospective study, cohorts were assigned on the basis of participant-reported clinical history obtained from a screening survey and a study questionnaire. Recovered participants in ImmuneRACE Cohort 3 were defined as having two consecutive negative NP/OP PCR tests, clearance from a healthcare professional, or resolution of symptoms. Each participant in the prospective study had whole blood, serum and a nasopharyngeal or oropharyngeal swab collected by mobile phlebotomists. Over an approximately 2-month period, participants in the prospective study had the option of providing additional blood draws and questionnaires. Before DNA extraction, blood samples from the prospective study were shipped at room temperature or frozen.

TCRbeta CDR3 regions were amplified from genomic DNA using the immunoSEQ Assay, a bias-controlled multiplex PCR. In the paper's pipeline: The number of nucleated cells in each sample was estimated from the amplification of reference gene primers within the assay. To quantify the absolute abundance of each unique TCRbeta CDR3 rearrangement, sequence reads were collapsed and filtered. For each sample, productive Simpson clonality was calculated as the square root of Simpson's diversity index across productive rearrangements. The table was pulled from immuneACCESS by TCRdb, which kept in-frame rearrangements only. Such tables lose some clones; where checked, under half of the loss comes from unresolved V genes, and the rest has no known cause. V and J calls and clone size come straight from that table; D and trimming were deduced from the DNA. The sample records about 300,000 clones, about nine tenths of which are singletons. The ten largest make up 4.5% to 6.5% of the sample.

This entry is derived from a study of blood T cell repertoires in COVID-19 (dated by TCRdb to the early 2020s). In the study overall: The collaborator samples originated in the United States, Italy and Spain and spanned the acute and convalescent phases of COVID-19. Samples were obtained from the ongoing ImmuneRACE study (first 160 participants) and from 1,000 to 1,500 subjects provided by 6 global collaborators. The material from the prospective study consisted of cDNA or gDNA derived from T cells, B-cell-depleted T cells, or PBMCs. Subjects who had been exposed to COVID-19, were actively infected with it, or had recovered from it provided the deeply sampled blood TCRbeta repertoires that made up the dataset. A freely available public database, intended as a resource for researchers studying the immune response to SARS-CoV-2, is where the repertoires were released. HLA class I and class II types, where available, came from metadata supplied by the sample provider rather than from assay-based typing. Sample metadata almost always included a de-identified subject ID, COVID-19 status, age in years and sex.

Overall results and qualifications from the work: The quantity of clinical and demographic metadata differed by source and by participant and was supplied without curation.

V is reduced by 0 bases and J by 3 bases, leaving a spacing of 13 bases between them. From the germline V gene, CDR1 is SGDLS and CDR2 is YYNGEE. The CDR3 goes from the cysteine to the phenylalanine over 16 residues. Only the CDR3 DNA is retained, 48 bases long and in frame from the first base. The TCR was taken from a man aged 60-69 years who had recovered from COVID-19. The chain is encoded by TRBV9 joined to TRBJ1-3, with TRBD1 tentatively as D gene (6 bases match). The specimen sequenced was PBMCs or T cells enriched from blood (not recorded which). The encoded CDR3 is CASSVATGQFGNTIYF. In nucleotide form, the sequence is TGTGCCAGCAGCGTAGCTACTGGACAGTTTGGAAACACCATATATTTT.